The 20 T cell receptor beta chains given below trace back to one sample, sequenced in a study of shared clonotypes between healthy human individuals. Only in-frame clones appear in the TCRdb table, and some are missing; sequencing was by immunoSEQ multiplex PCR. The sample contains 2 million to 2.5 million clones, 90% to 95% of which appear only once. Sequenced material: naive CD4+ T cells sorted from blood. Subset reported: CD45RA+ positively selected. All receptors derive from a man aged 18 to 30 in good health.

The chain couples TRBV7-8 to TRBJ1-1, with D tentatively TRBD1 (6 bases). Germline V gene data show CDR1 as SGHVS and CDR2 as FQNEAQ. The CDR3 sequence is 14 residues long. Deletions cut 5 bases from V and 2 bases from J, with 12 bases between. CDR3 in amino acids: CASSLHRVNTEAFF. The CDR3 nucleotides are TGTGCCAGCAGCCTCCACAGGGTTAACACTGAAGCTTTCTTT.

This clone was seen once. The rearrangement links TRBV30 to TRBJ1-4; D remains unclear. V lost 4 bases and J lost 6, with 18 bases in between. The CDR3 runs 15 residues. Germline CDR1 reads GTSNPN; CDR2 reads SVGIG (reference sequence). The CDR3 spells CAWMRLQPHDEKLFF. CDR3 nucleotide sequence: TGTGCCTGGATGAGGTTGCAACCACACGATGAAAAACTGTTTTTT.

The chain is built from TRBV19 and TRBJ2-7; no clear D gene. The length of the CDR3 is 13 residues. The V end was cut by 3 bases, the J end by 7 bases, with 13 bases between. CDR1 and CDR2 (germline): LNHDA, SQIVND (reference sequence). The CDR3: CASSIPPHLEQYF. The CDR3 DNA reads TGTGCCAGTAGTATCCCTCCGCACTTGGAGCAGTACTTC.

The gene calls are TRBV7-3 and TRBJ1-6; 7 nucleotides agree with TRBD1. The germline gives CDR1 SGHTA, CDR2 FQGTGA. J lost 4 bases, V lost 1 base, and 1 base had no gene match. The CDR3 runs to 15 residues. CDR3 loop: CASSLRGQYNSPLHF. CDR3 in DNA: TGTGCCAGCAGCTTAAGGGGACAGTATAATTCACCCCTCCACTTT. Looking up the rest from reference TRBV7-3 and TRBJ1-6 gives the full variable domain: GAGVSQTPSNKVTEKGKYVELRCDPISGHTALYWYRQSLGQGPEFLIYFQGTGAADDSGLPNDRFFAVRPEGSVSTLKIQRTERGDSAVYLCASSLRGQYNSPLHFGNGTRLTVT.

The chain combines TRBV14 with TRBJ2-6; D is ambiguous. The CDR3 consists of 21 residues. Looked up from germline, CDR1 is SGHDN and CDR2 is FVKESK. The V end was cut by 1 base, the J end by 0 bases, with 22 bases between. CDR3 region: CASSQVILTAYVSSGANVLTF. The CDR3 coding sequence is TGTGCCAGCAGCCAAGTTATACTTACGGCCTACGTAAGCTCTGGGGCCAACGTCCTGACTTTC.

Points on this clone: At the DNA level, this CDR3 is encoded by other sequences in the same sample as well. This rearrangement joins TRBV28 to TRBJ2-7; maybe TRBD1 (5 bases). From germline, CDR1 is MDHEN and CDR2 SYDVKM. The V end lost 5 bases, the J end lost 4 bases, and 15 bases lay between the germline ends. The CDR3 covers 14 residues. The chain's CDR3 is CASSLSGALYEQYF. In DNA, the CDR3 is TGTGCCAGCAGTCTATCTGGGGCCCTATACGAGCAGTACTTC.

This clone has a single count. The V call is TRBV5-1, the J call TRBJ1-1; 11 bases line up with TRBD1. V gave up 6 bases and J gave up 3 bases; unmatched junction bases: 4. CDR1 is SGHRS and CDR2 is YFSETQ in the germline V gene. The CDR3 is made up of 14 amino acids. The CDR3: CASTGTGGYTEAFF. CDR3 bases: TGCGCCAGCACCGGGACAGGGGGGTACACTGAAGCTTTCTTT.

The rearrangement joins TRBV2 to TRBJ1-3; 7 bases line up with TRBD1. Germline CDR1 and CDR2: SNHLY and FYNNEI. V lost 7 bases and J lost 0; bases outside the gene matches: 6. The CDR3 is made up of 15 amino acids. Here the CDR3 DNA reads TGTGCCAGCATTAAGGACAGGTCCTCTGGAAACACCATATATTTT. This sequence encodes CASIKDRSSGNTIYF.

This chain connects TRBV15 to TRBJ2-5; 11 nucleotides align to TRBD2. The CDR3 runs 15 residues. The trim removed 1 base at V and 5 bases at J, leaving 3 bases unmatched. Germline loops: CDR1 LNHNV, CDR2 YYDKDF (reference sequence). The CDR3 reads CATSRGSGRGETQYF. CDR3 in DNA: TGTGCCACCAGCAGAGGTAGCGGGAGGGGGGAGACCCAGTACTTC.

This chain's CDR3 is CASSLAEAGGYGYTF. The CDR3 DNA sequence: TGTGCCAGCAGCTTAGCGGAAGCGGGAGGCTATGGCTACACCTTC. The J gene is TRBJ1-2, the V gene TRBV7-9; D gene uncertain. This CDR3 comprises 15 residues. Germline V gene data show CDR1 as SEHNR and CDR2 as FQNEAQ (reference sequence). Trimming took off 0 bases at V and 4 bases at J, with 12 bases between the two ends.

The CDR3 region has the DNA TGTGCCACCAAGGCGAACTATGGCTACACCTTC. Translated, it gives CATKANYGYTF. The chain couples TRBV15 to TRBJ1-2; D is ambiguous. The CDR3 loop spans 11 amino acids. The germline V and J ends were trimmed by 7 bases and 2 bases, with 5 bases remaining between them. Germline loops: CDR1 LNHNV, CDR2 YYDKDF (reference sequence). The full variable domain, with the rest looked up from reference TRBV15 and TRBJ1-2, is DAMVIQNPRYQVTQFGKPVTLSCSQTLNHNVMYWYQQKSSQAPKLLFHYYDKDFNNEADTPDNFQSRRPNTSFCFLDIRSPGLGDTAMYLCATKANYGYTFGSGTRLTVV.

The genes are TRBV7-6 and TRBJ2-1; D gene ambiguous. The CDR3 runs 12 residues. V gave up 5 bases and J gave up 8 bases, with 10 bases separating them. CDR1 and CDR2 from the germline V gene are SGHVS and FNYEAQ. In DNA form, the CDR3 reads TGTGCCAGCAGCCCCCTGGGCGATGAGCAGTTCTTC. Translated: CASSPLGDEQFF.

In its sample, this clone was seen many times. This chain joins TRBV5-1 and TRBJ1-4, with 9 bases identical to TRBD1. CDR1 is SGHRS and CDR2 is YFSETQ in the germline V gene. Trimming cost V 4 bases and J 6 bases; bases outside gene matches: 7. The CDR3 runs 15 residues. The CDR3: CASSRTTGGYEKLFF. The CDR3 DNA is TGCGCCAGCAGCCGCACGACAGGGGGGTATGAAAAACTGTTTTTT.

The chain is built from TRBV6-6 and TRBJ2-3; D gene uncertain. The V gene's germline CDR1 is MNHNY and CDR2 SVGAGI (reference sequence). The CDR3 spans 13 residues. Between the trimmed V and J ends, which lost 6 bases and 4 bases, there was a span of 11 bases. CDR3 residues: CASRPGWADTQYF. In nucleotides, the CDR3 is TGTGCCAGCAGGCCCGGTTGGGCAGATACGCAGTATTTT.

The DNA of the CDR3 is TGTGCCAGCAGCGCTAGGACTAGCGGGAAAGATACGCAGTATTTT. Its protein product is CASSARTSGKDTQYF. The J gene is TRBJ2-3, the V gene TRBV9; TRBD2 aligns across 12 bases. Trimming at V came to 3 bases and at J to 5 bases, leaving 4 bases not matched to a gene. Germline-derived CDR1 and CDR2 are SGDLS and YYNGEE. The CDR3 totals 15 residues. Combining the CDR3 with reference TRBV9 and TRBJ2-3 gives the whole variable domain DSGVTQTPKHLITATGQRVTLRCSPRSGDLSVYWYQQSLDQGLQFLIQYYNGEERAKGNILERFSAQQFPDLHSELNLSSLELGDSALYFCASSARTSGKDTQYFGPGTRLTVL.

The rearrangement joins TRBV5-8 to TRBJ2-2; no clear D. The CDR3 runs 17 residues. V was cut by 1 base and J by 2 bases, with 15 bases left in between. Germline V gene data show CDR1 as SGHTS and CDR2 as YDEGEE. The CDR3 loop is CASSLNLGPKNTGELFF. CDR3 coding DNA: TGTGCCAGCAGCTTGAACTTAGGTCCGAAAAACACCGGGGAGCTGTTTTTT. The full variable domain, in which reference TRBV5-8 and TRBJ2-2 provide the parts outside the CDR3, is EAGVTQSPTHLIKTRGQQATLRCSPISGHTSVYWYQQALGLGLQFLLWYDEGEERNRGNFPPRFSGRQFPNYSSELNVNALELEDSALYLCASSLNLGPKNTGELFFGEGSRLTVL.

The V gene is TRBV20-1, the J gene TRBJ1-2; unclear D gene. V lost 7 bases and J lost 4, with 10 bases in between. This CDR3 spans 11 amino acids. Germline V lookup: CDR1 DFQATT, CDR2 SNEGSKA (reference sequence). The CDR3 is CSGYDLYGYTF. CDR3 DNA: TGCAGTGGGTACGACCTCTATGGCTACACCTTC.

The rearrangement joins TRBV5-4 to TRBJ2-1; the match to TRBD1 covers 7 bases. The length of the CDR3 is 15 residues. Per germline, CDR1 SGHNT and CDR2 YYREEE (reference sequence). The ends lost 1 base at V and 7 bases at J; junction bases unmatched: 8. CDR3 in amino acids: CASSLRQGLGNEQFF. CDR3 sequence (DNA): TGTGCCAGCAGCTTGAGACAGGGCCTCGGTAATGAGCAGTTCTTC.

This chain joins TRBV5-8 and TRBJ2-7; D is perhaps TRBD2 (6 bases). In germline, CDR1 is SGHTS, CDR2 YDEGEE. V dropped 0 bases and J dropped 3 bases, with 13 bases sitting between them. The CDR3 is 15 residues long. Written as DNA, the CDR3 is TGTGCCAGCAGCTTGGAGGCCGGGAGTAACTACGAGCAGTACTTC. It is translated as CASSLEAGSNYEQYF.

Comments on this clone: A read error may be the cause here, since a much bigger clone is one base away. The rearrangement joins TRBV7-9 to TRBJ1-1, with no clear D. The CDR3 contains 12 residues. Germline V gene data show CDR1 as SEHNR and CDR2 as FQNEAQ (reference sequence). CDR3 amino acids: CASSLVLTEALF. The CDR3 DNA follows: TGTGCCAGCAGCTTAGTTCTCACTGAAGCTCTCTTT.